A single T cell receptor beta chain is shown here with its context. Its antigen remains unknown. This specimen belongs to a study of T cells in localized non-small cell lung cancer. Study-wide results and limits: A median of roughly 52 of the top 100 tumor clones appeared in adjacent lung, which was paired and uninvolved. Heterogeneity stays possible, as sequencing covered only one tumor region. Blood T cell density predicted longer survival; adjacent-lung clonality, shorter. Tumor trailed uninvolved adjacent lung in T cell clonality, which peaked there.

The method was immunoSEQ multiplex PCR; TCRdb's version includes in-frame clones alone and lacks a portion of them. This table has around 130,000 clones, around 92% appearing once. In germline, CDR1 is SGHNT, CDR2 YYREEE (reference sequence). J lost 6 bases, V lost 3 bases, and 6 bases had no gene match. The CDR3 length is 15 residues. The receptor's source is a female donor over 55 with stage I lung adenocarcinoma. The source material was peripheral blood, sampled before any cancer treatment. This chain connects TRBV5-4 to TRBJ2-7; the match to TRBD2 covers 13 bases. CDR3 amino acids: CASSWPGLAGAEQYF. In DNA form, the CDR3 reads TGTGCCAGCAGCTGGCCTGGACTAGCGGGAGCCGAGCAGTACTTC.